Each of the 31 T cell receptor beta chains below was sequenced from the same sample in a study of monozygotic twins with inflammatory bowel disease. TCRdb reworked the 5' RACE reads into one entry per CDR3 protein, no DNA. In total, the table holds 400,000 to 500,000 distinct CDR3 sequences. Sequencing was carried out using blood. The receptors were sampled from a human donor with ulcerative colitis or Crohn's disease, or a healthy co-twin of an affected twin (not recorded which).

This chain links TRBV6-5 with TRBJ1-2. The CDR3 sequence is 13 residues long. In germline, CDR1 is MNHEY, CDR2 SVGAGI. The CDR3 region is CASSSSNNYGYTF.

This chain connects TRBV11-3 to TRBJ2-3; TCRdb's D call of TRBD2 is untestable without DNA. This CDR3 spans 18 amino acids. Germline V gene lookup returns CDR1 SGHNT and CDR2 YENEEA. The CDR3 here is CASSLGTQRGVTTDTQYF. Drawing the rest from reference TRBV11-3 and TRBJ2-3, the complete variable domain is EAGVVQSPRYKIIEKKQPVAFWCNPISGHNTLYWYLQNLGQGPELLIRYENEEAVDDSQLPKDRFSAERLKGVDSTLKIQPAELGDSAVYLCASSLGTQRGVTTDTQYFGPGTRLTVL.

The V gene is TRBV12-3 or TRBV12-4, the J gene TRBJ1-3. CDR3 length equals 13 residues. The CDR3 here is CASSSTEGETIYF.

J is TRBJ1-4 and V is TRBV21-1. TRBV21-1 is a known pseudogene. The CDR3 sequence is 12 residues long. CDR3 residues: CAGRGGREKLFF.

The V call is TRBV6-1, the J call TRBJ1-1; the D gene TCRdb calls, TRBD1, cannot be checked with no DNA. Germline loops: CDR1 MNHNS, CDR2 SASEGT. This CDR3 contains 16 residues. The chain's CDR3 is CASSELRGVGNTEAFF.

This CDR3 reads CASSWQMDTQYF. The rearrangement uses TRBV12-3 or TRBV12-4 and TRBJ2-3. The CDR3 sequence is 12 residues long.

The rearrangement links TRBV18 to TRBJ2-6. This CDR3 has 16 amino acids. Per the germline V gene, CDR1 is KGHSH and CDR2 is LQKENI. This chain's CDR3 is CASSPPGSSGANVLTF. Using reference TRBV18 and TRBJ2-6 for the parts outside the CDR3, the full variable domain is NAGVMQNPRHLVRRRGQEARLRCSPMKGHSHVYWYRQLPEEGLKFMVYLQKENIIDESGMPKERFSAEFPKEGPSILRIQQVVRGDSAAYFCASSPPGSSGANVLTFGAGSRLTVL.

J is TRBJ2-5 and V is TRBV7-2. The CDR3 sequence is 14 residues long. Germline V CDR1 and CDR2: SGHTA, FQGNSA. Here the CDR3 reads CASSLYLFQETQYF. Full variable domain (outside the CDR3, taken from reference TRBV7-2 and TRBJ2-5): GAGVSQSPSNKVTEKGKDVELRCDPISGHTALYWYRQSLGQGLEFLIYFQGNSAPDKSGLPSDRFSAERTGGSVSTLTIQRTQQEDSAVYLCASSLYLFQETQYFGPGTRLLVL.

The chain has TRBV29-1 and TRBJ2-7; TCRdb names TRBD2, which stays unverified in the absence of DNA. CDR3 length: 12 residues. CDR1 and CDR2 from the germline V gene are SQVTM and ANQGSEA. Here the CDR3 reads CSVGLAPYEQYF.

The rearrangement joins TRBV3-1 to TRBJ1-5; the TCRdb call, TRBD1, lacks DNA for checking. This CDR3 comprises 16 residues. The germline CDR1 and CDR2 sequences are LGHDT and YNNKEL (reference sequence). CDR3 protein: CASSQSGHRGDQPQHF.

The CDR3 sequence: CASSLEGDTGELFF. V gene TRBV6-5 combines with J gene TRBJ2-2; TCRdb outputs TRBD1, but without DNA this stays unchecked. CDR3 length equals 14 residues. The germline V gene has CDR1 MNHEY and CDR2 SVGAGI.

V gene TRBV3-1 combines with J gene TRBJ2-2; checking the TCRdb D call of TRBD1 is not possible without DNA. CDR1 is LGHDT and CDR2 is YNNKEL in the germline V gene (reference sequence). CDR3 length: 15 residues. The CDR3 sequence: CASSRGGSRTGEPFF.

CDR3 loop: CASSLRQSTDTQYF. This sequence joins TRBV5-1 and TRBJ2-3; TCRdb's D call, TRBD1, is unchecked because there is no DNA. Per germline, CDR1 SGHRS and CDR2 YFSETQ. The CDR3 contains 14 residues. Full variable domain (missing parts from reference TRBV5-1 and TRBJ2-3): KAGVTQTPRYLIKTRGQQVTLSCSPISGHRSVSWYQQTPGQGLQFLFEYFSETQRNKGNFPGRFSGRQFSNSRSEMNVSTLELGDSALYLCASSLRQSTDTQYFGPGTRLTVL.

This rearrangement joins TRBV5-1 to TRBJ1-1; TCRdb gives TRBD1 as the D gene, but with no DNA this cannot be confirmed. This CDR3 has 17 amino acids. The V gene's germline CDR1 is SGHRS and CDR2 YFSETQ. CDR3 residues: CASPWGQQTSRDTEAFF.

CDR3 amino acids: CASSLGQGPSGELFF. The V gene is TRBV7-2, the J gene TRBJ2-2; TCRdb returns TRBD1, unconfirmable since there is no DNA. There are 15 residues in the CDR3. The germline V gene encodes CDR1 SGHTA and CDR2 FQGNSA.

The J gene is TRBJ1-2, the V gene TRBV20-1; TCRdb selects TRBD1, and the lack of DNA leaves this call unchecked. Germline values: CDR1 DFQATT, CDR2 SNEGSKA (reference sequence). The CDR3 has 13 amino acids. The CDR3 here is CSANDGPVGGYTF.

This chain joins TRBV5-4 and TRBJ1-1; TCRdb reports TRBD1, a call that lacks DNA to check it against. CDR3 length: 14 amino acids. Per germline, CDR1 SGHNT and CDR2 YYREEE (reference sequence). The CDR3 here is CASSFDRGYTEAFF. Variable domain in full (rest from reference TRBV5-4 and TRBJ1-1): ETGVTQSPTHLIKTRGQQVTLRCSSQSGHNTVSWYQQALGQGPQFIFQYYREEENGRGNFPPRFSGLQFPNYSSELNVNALELDDSALYLCASSFDRGYTEAFFGQGTRLTVV.

The V gene is TRBV20-1, the J gene TRBJ2-7; without DNA, the TCRdb call of TRBD1 cannot be checked. CDR3 length: 15 residues. Germline V gives CDR1 DFQATT, CDR2 SNEGSKA (reference sequence). The CDR3 spells CSARDGTQSSYEQYF.

The chain employs TRBV7-9 and TRBJ2-1; there is no DNA to check the TCRdb D call of TRBD1. The CDR3 length is 12 residues. Germline-derived CDR1 and CDR2 are SEHNR and FQNEAQ (reference sequence). The CDR3 region is CASSPTLPGQFF.

The rearrangement links TRBV20-1 to TRBJ2-7; there is no DNA to check the TCRdb D call of TRBD2. The CDR3 runs 14 residues. The germline V gene has CDR1 DFQATT and CDR2 SNEGSKA (reference sequence). CDR3 region: CSADGRGGLYEQYF.

This chain joins TRBV3-1 and TRBJ1-4; TCRdb's D call of TRBD1 is untestable without DNA. The CDR3 length is 14 residues. Germline CDR1 LGHDT, CDR2 YNNKEL (reference sequence). CDR3 region: CASSSGTGPEKLFF.

The gene calls are TRBV3-1 and TRBJ2-5; no DNA is available, so the TRBD1 call from TCRdb remains unchecked. CDR3 size: 17 residues. The germline CDR1 and CDR2 sequences are LGHDT and YNNKEL (reference sequence). CDR3: CASSQDPTGNLHETQYF.

The rearrangement links TRBV10-3 to TRBJ2-7; without DNA, the TCRdb call of TRBD1 cannot be checked. This CDR3 is 15 amino acids long. Germline-derived CDR1 and CDR2 are ENHRY and SYGVKD. The CDR3 reads CAISAGQGASYEQYF.

V usage is TRBV19 and J usage is TRBJ1-2; TCRdb calls TRBD1, which cannot be checked without DNA. This CDR3 has 15 amino acids. The germline CDR1 and CDR2 sequences are LNHDA and SQIVND (reference sequence). CDR3 protein: CASRVSGGLKNGYTF.

The V call is TRBV2, the J call TRBJ2-1; checking the TCRdb D call of TRBD1 is not possible without DNA. The CDR3 runs to 15 residues. The germline gives CDR1 SNHLY, CDR2 FYNNEI. The CDR3 sequence is CAILPAPTIYNEQFF.

The V gene is TRBV27, the J gene TRBJ2-7; TCRdb names TRBD1, which stays unverified in the absence of DNA. CDR1 is MNHEY, CDR2 SMNVEV, per germline (reference sequence). The CDR3 runs to 14 residues. CDR3 sequence: CASSSRQGAAEQYF.

The rearrangement uses TRBV5-1 and TRBJ2-3; TCRdb picks TRBD1, but there is no DNA to check that call. The CDR3 consists of 15 residues. CDR1 is SGHRS, CDR2 YFSETQ, per germline. This CDR3 is CASSLVVQDRDTQYF. Filled out from reference TRBV5-1 and TRBJ2-3, the complete variable domain reads KAGVTQTPRYLIKTRGQQVTLSCSPISGHRSVSWYQQTPGQGLQFLFEYFSETQRNKGNFPGRFSGRQFSNSRSEMNVSTLELGDSALYLCASSLVVQDRDTQYFGPGTRLTVL.

J is TRBJ1-6 and V is TRBV5-5; the TCRdb D gene call, TRBD1, has no DNA to confirm it. In germline, CDR1 is SGHKS, CDR2 YYEKEE (reference sequence). CDR3 length equals 14 residues. CDR3: CASSTGTGGSPLHF.

The gene calls are TRBV7-9 and TRBJ2-2; TCRdb designates TRBD2, a call that cannot be tested without DNA. The V gene's germline CDR1 is SEHNR and CDR2 FQNEAQ (reference sequence). The length of the CDR3 is 14 residues. CDR3 residues: CASSIGRSAGELFF.

This chain links TRBV19 with TRBJ1-5; the TCRdb D gene call, TRBD1, has no DNA to confirm it. CDR1 is LNHDA and CDR2 is SQIVND in the germline V gene (reference sequence). The CDR3 has 16 residues. The CDR3 here is CASSYVGRGSNQPQHF.

The chain joins TRBV24-1 to TRBJ2-7; TCRdb outputs TRBD2, but without DNA this stays unchecked. Per germline, CDR1 KGHDR and CDR2 SFDVKD. The CDR3 is 14 residues long. The CDR3: CATRAGSPLDEQYF.